This T cell receptor (beta chain) comes out of a study of CD8 T cells in ankylosing spondylitis. TCRdb reprocessed the 5' RACE reads with MiXCR, giving one entry per CDR3 protein. The data hold 250,000 to 350,000 distinct CDR3 sequences, with 20% observed a single time. The CDR3 has 15 residues. V dropped 6 bases and J dropped 2 bases, with 16 bases sitting between them. The germline CDR1 and CDR2 sequences are SNHLY and FYNNEI. J is TRBJ1-1 and V is TRBV2; no reliable D call. The sample was blood, either unsorted or a sorted T cell fraction (not recorded which). The receptor's source is a male donor with ankylosing spondylitis or in good health (not recorded which). The CDR3 coding sequence is TGTGCCAGCAGAAAGGACGGAGGACTAAACACTGAAGCTTTCTTT. Translated: CASRKDGGLNTEAFF.